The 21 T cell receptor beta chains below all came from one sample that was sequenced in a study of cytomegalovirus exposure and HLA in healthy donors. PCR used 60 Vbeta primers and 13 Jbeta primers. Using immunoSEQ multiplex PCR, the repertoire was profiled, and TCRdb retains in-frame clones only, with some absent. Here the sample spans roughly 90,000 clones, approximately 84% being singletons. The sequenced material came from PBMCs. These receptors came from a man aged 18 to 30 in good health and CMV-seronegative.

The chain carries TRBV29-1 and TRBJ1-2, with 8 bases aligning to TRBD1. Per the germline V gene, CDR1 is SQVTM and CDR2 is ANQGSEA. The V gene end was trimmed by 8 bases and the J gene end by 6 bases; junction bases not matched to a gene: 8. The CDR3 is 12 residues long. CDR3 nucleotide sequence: TGCAGCCTTAATCAGGGGGCGGATGGCTACACCTTC. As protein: CSLNQGADGYTF.

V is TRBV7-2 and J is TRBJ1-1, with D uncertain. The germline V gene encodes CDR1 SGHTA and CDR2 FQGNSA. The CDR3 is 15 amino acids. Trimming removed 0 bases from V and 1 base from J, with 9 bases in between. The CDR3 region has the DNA TGTGCCAGCAGCTTAGCTAGCTCGGGGAACACTGAAGCTTTCTTT. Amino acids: CASSLASSGNTEAFF.

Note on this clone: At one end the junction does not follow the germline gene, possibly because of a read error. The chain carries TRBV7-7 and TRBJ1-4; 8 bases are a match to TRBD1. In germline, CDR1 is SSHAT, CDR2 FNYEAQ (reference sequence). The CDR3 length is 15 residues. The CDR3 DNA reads TGTGCTAGCAGCTCAGGGCCAGGGGGCGGTGAAAAACTGTTTTTT. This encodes CASSSGPGGGEKLFF.

Here the CDR3 reads CAWSVSQVNTEAFF. For the CDR3, the DNA is TGTGCCTGGAGTGTCAGCCAGGTGAACACTGAAGCTTTCTTT. The V call is TRBV30, the J call TRBJ1-1; D unclear. There are 14 residues in the CDR3. Trimming took 0 bases from V and 0 from J, leaving 8 bases between them. Germline V gene data show CDR1 as GTSNPN and CDR2 as SVGIG (reference sequence).

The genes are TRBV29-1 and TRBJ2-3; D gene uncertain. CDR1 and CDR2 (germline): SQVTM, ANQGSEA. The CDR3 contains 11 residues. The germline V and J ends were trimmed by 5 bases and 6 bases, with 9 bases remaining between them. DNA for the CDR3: TGCAGCGTTCGGTCTTCGGATACGCAGTATTTT. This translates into CSVRSSDTQYF.

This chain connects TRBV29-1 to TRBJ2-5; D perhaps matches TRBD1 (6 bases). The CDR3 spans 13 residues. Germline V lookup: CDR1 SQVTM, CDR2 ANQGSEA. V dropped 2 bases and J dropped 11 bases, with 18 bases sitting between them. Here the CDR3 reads CSVEQGSLGEQYF. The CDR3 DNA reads TGCAGCGTTGAACAGGGGAGTTTAGGTGAGCAGTACTTC.

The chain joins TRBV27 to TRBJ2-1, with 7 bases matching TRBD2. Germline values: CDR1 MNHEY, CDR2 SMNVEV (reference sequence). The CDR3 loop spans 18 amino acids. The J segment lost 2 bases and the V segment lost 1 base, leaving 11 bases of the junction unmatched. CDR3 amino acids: CASSLYPRLAVAYNEQFF. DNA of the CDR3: TGTGCCAGCAGTTTATACCCCCGGCTAGCGGTGGCCTACAATGAGCAGTTCTTC.

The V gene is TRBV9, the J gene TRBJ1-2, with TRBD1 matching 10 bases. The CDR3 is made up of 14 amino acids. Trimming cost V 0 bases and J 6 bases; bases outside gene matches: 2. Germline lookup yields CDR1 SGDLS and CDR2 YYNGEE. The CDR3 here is CASSVAGTGDGYTF. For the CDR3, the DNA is TGTGCCAGCAGCGTAGCTGGGACAGGGGATGGCTACACCTTC.

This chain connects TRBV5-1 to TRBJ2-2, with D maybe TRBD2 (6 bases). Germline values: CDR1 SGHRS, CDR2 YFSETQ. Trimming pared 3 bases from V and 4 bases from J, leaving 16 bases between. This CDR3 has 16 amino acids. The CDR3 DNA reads TGCGCCAGCAGCTCGGACGGGGGAGACGTCACCGGGGAGCTGTTTTTT. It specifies CASSSDGGDVTGELFF.

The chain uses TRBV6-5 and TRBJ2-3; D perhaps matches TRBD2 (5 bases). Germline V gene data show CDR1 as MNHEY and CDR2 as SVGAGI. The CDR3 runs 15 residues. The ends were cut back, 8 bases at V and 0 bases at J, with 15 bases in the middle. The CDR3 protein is CASGSYSGSTDTQYF. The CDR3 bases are TGTGCCAGCGGATCCTACAGCGGTAGCACAGATACGCAGTATTTT.

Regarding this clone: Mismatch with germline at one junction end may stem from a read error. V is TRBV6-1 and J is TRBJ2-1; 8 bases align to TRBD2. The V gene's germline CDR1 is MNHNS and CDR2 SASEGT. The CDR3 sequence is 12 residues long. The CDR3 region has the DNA TGTGCCAGCAGTCGTAGCGGGAAGGGTTTCCTCTTC. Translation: CASSRSGKGFLF.

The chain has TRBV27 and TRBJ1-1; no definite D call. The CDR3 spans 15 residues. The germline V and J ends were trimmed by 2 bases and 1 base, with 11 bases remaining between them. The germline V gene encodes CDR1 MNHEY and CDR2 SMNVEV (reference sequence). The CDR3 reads CASSLVVRGNTEAFF. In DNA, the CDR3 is TGTGCCAGCAGTTTAGTAGTTCGCGGGAACACTGAAGCTTTCTTT.

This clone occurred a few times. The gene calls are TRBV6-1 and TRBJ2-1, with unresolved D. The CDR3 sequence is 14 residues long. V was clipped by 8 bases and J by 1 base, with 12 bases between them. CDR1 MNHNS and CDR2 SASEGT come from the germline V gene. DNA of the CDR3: TGTGCCAGCCTGCCTGCACTTTCCTACAATGAGCAGTTCTTC. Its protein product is CASLPALSYNEQFF.

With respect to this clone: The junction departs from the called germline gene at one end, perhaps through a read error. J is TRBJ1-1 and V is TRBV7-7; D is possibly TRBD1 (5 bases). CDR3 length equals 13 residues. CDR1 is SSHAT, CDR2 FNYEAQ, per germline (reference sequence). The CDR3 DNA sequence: TGTGCTAGCAGCTCGGGGGAGAACACTGAAGCTTTCTTT. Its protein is CASSSGENTEAFF.

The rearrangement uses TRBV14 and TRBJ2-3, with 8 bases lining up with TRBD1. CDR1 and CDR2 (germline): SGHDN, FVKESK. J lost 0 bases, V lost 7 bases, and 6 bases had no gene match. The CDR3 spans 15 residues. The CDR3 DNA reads TGTGCCAGCAAAAAAGGACAGGGCAGCACAGATACGCAGTATTTT. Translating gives CASKKGQGSTDTQYF.

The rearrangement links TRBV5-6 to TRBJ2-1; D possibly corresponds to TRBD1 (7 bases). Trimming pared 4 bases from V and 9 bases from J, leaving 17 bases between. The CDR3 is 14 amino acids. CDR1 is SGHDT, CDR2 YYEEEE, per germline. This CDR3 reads CASSPGTARGEQFF. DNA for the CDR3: TGTGCCAGCAGCCCCGGGACAGCGCGGGGTGAGCAGTTCTTC.

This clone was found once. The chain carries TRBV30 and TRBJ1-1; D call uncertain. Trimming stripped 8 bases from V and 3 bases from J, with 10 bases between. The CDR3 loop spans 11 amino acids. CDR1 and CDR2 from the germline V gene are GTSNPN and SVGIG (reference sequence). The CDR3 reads CAIWLHTEAFF. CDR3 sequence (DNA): TGTGCCATCTGGCTCCACACTGAAGCTTTCTTT. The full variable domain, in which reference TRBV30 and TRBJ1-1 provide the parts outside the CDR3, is SQTIHQWPATLVQPVGSPLSLECTVEGTSNPNLYWYRQAAGRGLQLLFYSVGIGQISSEVPQNLSASRPQDRQFILSSKKLLLSDSGFYLCAIWLHTEAFFGQGTRLTVV.

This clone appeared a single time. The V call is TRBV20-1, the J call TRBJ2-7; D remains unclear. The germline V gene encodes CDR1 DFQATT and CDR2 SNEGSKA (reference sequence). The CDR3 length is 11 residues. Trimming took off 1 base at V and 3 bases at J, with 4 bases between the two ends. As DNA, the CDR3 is TGCAGTGCTAGAGGCTACTACGAGCAGTACTTC. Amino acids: CSARGYYEQYF.

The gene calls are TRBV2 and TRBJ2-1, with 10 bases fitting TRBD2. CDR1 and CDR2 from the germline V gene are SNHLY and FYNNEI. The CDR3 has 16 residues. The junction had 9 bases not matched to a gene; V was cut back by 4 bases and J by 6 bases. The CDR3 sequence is CASSGGLAGVVNEQFF. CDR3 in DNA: TGTGCCAGCAGTGGAGGTCTAGCGGGAGTAGTCAATGAGCAGTTCTTC. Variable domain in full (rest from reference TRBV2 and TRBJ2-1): EPEVTQTPSHQVTQMGQEVILRCVPISNHLYFYWYRQILGQKVEFLVSFYNNEISEKSEIFDDQFSVERPDGSNFTLKIRSTKLEDSAMYFCASSGGLAGVVNEQFFGPGTRLTVL.

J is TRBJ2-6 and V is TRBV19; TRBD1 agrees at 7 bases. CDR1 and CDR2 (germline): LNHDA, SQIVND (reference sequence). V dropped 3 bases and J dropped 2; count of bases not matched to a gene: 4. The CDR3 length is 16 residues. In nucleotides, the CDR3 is TGTGCCAGTAGTATCCTGACAGGGCCTGGGGCCAACGTCCTGACTTTC. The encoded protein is CASSILTGPGANVLTF.

The CDR3 spells CASSPQAAGNTEAFF. In nucleotides, the CDR3 is TGTGCCAGCTCACCACAAGCTGCAGGGAACACTGAAGCTTTCTTT. The genes are TRBV18 and TRBJ1-1; the D is unclear. The CDR3 covers 15 residues. Between the trimmed V and J ends, which lost 1 base and 1 base, there was a span of 10 bases. Germline values: CDR1 KGHSH, CDR2 LQKENI.